This T cell receptor (beta chain) was sequenced for a study of cytomegalovirus exposure and HLA in healthy donors. About the study: Prior work identified some 120 million unique TCR beta sequences in roughly 180 million T cells. The Caucasian-associated ancestry cluster contained 75% to 85% of the roughly 400 genotyped donors. Study-wide points: Sequencing had likely introduced a cluster of highly shared sequence variants as an artifact. The classifier reportedly diagnosed cytomegalovirus status with high specificity and sensitivity.

The germline V gene encodes CDR1 SGHVS and CDR2 FNYEAQ. Trimming removed 5 bases from V and 13 bases from J; junction bases left unmatched: 3. The CDR3 consists of 12 residues. As regards this clone: What it binds is unknown.

PCR involved 60 Vbeta and 13 Jbeta primers. Data came from immunoSEQ multiplex PCR; TCRdb stores just in-frame clones and leaves some out. The data hold roughly 230,000 clones, with 92% observed a single time. V usage is TRBV7-6 and J usage is TRBJ2-1; 12 bases line up with TRBD2. This clonotype originated in a girl aged 2 to 9 in good health and CMV-seronegative. The sequenced sample consisted of PBMCs. CDR3 region: CASSLTSGRQFF. DNA for the CDR3: TGTGCCAGCAGCCTGACTAGCGGGAGACAGTTCTTC. Drawing the rest from reference TRBV7-6 and TRBJ2-1, the complete variable domain is GAGVSQSPRYKVTKRGQDVALRCDPISGHVSLYWYRQALGQGPEFLTYFNYEAQQDKSGLPNDRFSAERPEGSISTLTIQRTEQRDSAMYRCASSLTSGRQFFGPGTRLTVL.